These T cell receptor beta chains were read from a single sample in a study of blood T cell repertoires in COVID-19. Profiled with immunoSEQ multiplex PCR; TCRdb holds only in-frame clones, not every one. The sample shows tens of thousands of clones, more than 75% of them seen only once. The sequenced material came from peripheral blood. These receptors originate from a man between 50 and 59 years old with active or convalescent COVID-19. The CDR3 runs from the conserved cysteine through the conserved F or W. The D gene is left open where the match is weak. Size is omitted from some rows. Given values are once, few, many or a class for expanded clones.

clone_size: NA
d_call: NA
j_call: TRBJ2-1
v_call: TRBV28
cdr3_length: 13
cdr3_aa: CASSLSWGDEQFF
cdr3_nt: TGTGCCAGCAGTTTATCCTGGGGGGATGAGCAGTTCTTC

clone_size: NA
d_call: TRBD1
j_call: TRBJ1-2
v_call: TRBV6-5
cdr3_length: 15
cdr3_aa: CASEGGTESNYGYTF
cdr3_nt: TGTGCCAGCGAAGGTGGGACAGAGTCTAACTATGGCTACACCTTC

clone_size: NA
d_call: NA
j_call: TRBJ2-4
v_call: TRBV29-1
cdr3_length: 14
cdr3_aa: CSVEEAGTKNIQYF
cdr3_nt: TGCAGCGTTGAAGAGGCCGGGACCAAAAACATTCAGTACTTC

clone_size: NA
d_call: NA
j_call: TRBJ1-6
v_call: TRBV25-1
cdr3_length: 13
cdr3_aa: CASILVGNSPLHF
cdr3_nt: TGTGCCAGCATTCTAGTCGGTAATTCACCCCTCCACTTT

clone_size: NA
d_call: NA
j_call: TRBJ1-1
v_call: TRBV9
cdr3_length: 14
cdr3_aa: CASSETTGNTEAFF
cdr3_nt: TGTGCCAGCAGCGAGACAACAGGGAACACTGAAGCTTTCTTT

clone_size: NA
d_call: NA
j_call: TRBJ1-1
v_call: TRBV21-1
cdr3_length: 18
cdr3_aa: CASCDLLSTGPPNTEAFF
cdr3_nt: TGTGCCAGCTGTGACCTCTTGTCCACAGGGCCCCCGAACACTGAAGCTTTCTTT

clone_size: NA
d_call: TRBD2
j_call: TRBJ2-3
v_call: TRBV11-2
cdr3_length: 16
cdr3_aa: CASSLAAGVDTDTQYF
cdr3_nt: TGTGCCAGCAGCTTAGCAGCGGGGGTCGACACAGATACGCAGTATTTT

clone_size: NA
d_call: NA
j_call: TRBJ2-2
v_call: TRBV5-8
cdr3_length: 15
cdr3_aa: CASSLVQTTTGELFF
cdr3_nt: TGTGCCAGCAGCTTGGTACAGACCACGACCGGGGAGCTGTTTTTT

clone_size: NA
d_call: NA
j_call: TRBJ2-1
v_call: TRBV30
cdr3_length: 16
cdr3_aa: CAWSSSLLSSYNEQFF
cdr3_nt: TGTGCCTGGAGCTCCTCCCTTTTGAGCTCCTACAATGAGCAGTTCTTC

clone_size: NA
d_call: TRBD1
j_call: TRBJ2-1
v_call: TRBV7-2
cdr3_length: 15
cdr3_aa: CASSWGQGPYNEQFF
cdr3_nt: TGTGCCAGCAGTTGGGGACAGGGCCCCTACAATGAGCAGTTCTTC

clone_size: NA
d_call: NA
j_call: TRBJ1-2
v_call: TRBV3-1/TRBV3-2
cdr3_length: 17
cdr3_aa: CASSQDRSLQGYYGYTF
cdr3_nt: TGTGCCAGCAGCCAAGACCGAAGTCTACAGGGCTACTATGGCTACACCTTC

clone_size: NA
d_call: TRBD2
j_call: TRBJ2-3
v_call: TRBV7-2
cdr3_length: 15
cdr3_aa: CASSLVAGGRDTQYF
cdr3_nt: TGTGCCAGCAGCTTAGTAGCGGGGGGGCGTGATACGCAGTATTTT

clone_size: NA
d_call: TRBD1
j_call: TRBJ1-2
v_call: TRBV4-3
cdr3_length: 17
cdr3_aa: CASSQRQGEGTNYGYTF
cdr3_nt: TGCGCCAGCAGCCAGAGACAGGGCGAGGGCACTAACTATGGCTACACCTTC

clone_size: NA
d_call: NA
j_call: TRBJ2-4
v_call: TRBV6-1
cdr3_length: 17
cdr3_aa: CASSEVGGPLAKNIQYF
cdr3_nt: TGTGCCAGCAGTGAGGTAGGGGGACCCCTAGCCAAAAACATTCAGTACTTC

clone_size: NA
d_call: TRBD1
j_call: TRBJ1-2
v_call: TRBV6-6
cdr3_length: 14
cdr3_aa: CASIGTGVNYGYTF
cdr3_nt: TGTGCCAGCATAGGAACAGGGGTAAACTATGGCTACACCTTC

clone_size: NA
d_call: NA
j_call: TRBJ1-2
v_call: TRBV12-3/TRBV12-4
cdr3_length: 13
cdr3_aa: CASSVGRPYGYTF
cdr3_nt: TGTGCCAGCAGCGTTGGCCGTCCCTATGGCTACACCTTC

clone_size: NA
d_call: NA
j_call: TRBJ1-6
v_call: TRBV19
cdr3_length: 14
cdr3_aa: CASSTPGINSPLHF
cdr3_nt: TGTGCCAGTAGCACCCCCGGGATTAATTCACCCCTCCACTTT

clone_size: NA
d_call: NA
j_call: TRBJ1-2
v_call: TRBV12-3/TRBV12-4
cdr3_length: 12
cdr3_aa: CASNLGGYGYTF
cdr3_nt: TGTGCCAGCAACTTAGGGGGTTATGGCTACACCTTC

clone_size: NA
d_call: NA
j_call: TRBJ1-6
v_call: TRBV5-1
cdr3_length: 17
cdr3_aa: CASSDSPQGRNNSPLHF
cdr3_nt: TGCGCCAGCAGCGACTCACCACAGGGACGGAACAATTCACCCCTCCACTTT

clone_size: NA
d_call: TRBD1
j_call: TRBJ2-7
v_call: TRBV7-9
cdr3_length: 14
cdr3_aa: CASRSGQSSYEQYF
cdr3_nt: TGTGCCAGCAGGTCGGGACAGTCCTCCTACGAGCAGTACTTC

clone_size: NA
d_call: NA
j_call: TRBJ2-3
v_call: TRBV7-2
cdr3_length: 13
cdr3_aa: CASSLAITDTQYF
cdr3_nt: TGTGCCAGCAGCTTAGCCATCACAGATACGCAGTATTTT

clone_size: NA
d_call: TRBD2
j_call: TRBJ2-2
v_call: TRBV5-1
cdr3_length: 15
cdr3_aa: CASSLSGGSGGELFF
cdr3_nt: TGCGCCAGCAGCTTGAGCGGGGGTTCCGGCGGGGAGCTGTTTTTT

clone_size: NA
d_call: TRBD1
j_call: TRBJ2-7
v_call: TRBV6-2/TRBV6-3
cdr3_length: 13
cdr3_aa: CASSKTGRYEQYF
cdr3_nt: TGTGCCAGCAGCAAGACAGGGCGATACGAGCAGTACTTC

clone_size: few
d_call: NA
j_call: TRBJ2-5
v_call: TRBV28
cdr3_length: 16
cdr3_aa: CASSLSGGNFQETQYF
cdr3_nt: TGTGCCAGCAGCCTCTCGGGGGGCAATTTCCAAGAGACCCAGTACTTC

clone_size: once
d_call: NA
j_call: TRBJ2-7
v_call: TRBV28
cdr3_length: 12
cdr3_aa: CASSSPTGKGYF
cdr3_nt: TGTGCCAGCAGTTCACCTACAGGGAAAGGGTACTTC

clone_size: medium-sized
d_call: NA
j_call: TRBJ1-5
v_call: TRBV4-2
cdr3_length: 16
cdr3_aa: CASSHGTGSKSQPQHF
cdr3_nt: TGTGCCAGCAGTCACGGAACAGGGTCTAAAAGTCAGCCCCAGCATTTT

clone_size: NA
d_call: NA
j_call: TRBJ1-1
v_call: TRBV2
cdr3_length: 12
cdr3_aa: CATTSEDTEAFF
cdr3_nt: TGTGCCACCACCTCCGAGGACACTGAAGCTTTCTTT

clone_size: NA
d_call: TRBD1
j_call: TRBJ1-2
v_call: TRBV6-5
cdr3_length: 13
cdr3_aa: CATRGTGDYGYTF
cdr3_nt: TGTGCCACCCGAGGGACAGGTGACTATGGCTACACCTTC

clone_size: NA
d_call: NA
j_call: TRBJ1-5
v_call: TRBV10-2
cdr3_length: 15
cdr3_aa: CASSVGVNSNQPQHF
cdr3_nt: TGCGCCAGCAGTGTGGGCGTGAATAGCAATCAGCCCCAGCATTTT

clone_size: NA
d_call: TRBD1
j_call: TRBJ1-6
v_call: TRBV5-4
cdr3_length: 14
cdr3_aa: CATREGAGNSPLHF
cdr3_nt: TGTGCCACCCGCGAGGGGGCCGGTAATTCACCCCTCCACTTT

clone_size: NA
d_call: TRBD1
j_call: TRBJ1-4
v_call: TRBV6-5
cdr3_length: 12
cdr3_aa: CASRDSSRKLFF
cdr3_nt: TGTGCCAGCCGGGACAGCTCAAGGAAACTGTTTTTT

clone_size: NA
d_call: TRBD1
j_call: TRBJ1-2
v_call: TRBV11-1
cdr3_length: 14
cdr3_aa: CASSLQGANYGYTF
cdr3_nt: TGTGCCAGCAGCCTACAGGGGGCTAACTATGGCTACACCTTC

clone_size: NA
d_call: NA
j_call: TRBJ1-2
v_call: TRBV7-9
cdr3_length: 13
cdr3_aa: CASSFGGLEGYTF
cdr3_nt: TGTGCCAGCAGCTTTGGGGGCCTCGAGGGCTACACCTTC

clone_size: NA
d_call: TRBD2
j_call: TRBJ2-4
v_call: TRBV7-9
cdr3_length: 15
cdr3_aa: CASSLLAGGPNIQYF
cdr3_nt: TGTGCCAGCAGCTTACTAGCGGGGGGTCCAAACATTCAGTACTTC

clone_size: NA
d_call: TRBD2
j_call: TRBJ2-5
v_call: TRBV28
cdr3_length: 15
cdr3_aa: CASRLQAGGQETQYF
cdr3_nt: TGTGCCAGCAGACTGCAAGCGGGGGGACAAGAGACCCAGTACTTC

clone_size: once
d_call: NA
j_call: TRBJ2-1
v_call: TRBV21-1
cdr3_length: 16
cdr3_aa: CASSKALPGQDNEQFF
cdr3_nt: TGTGCCAGCAGCAAAGCCCTACCCGGACAGGACAATGAGCAGTTCTTC

clone_size: NA
d_call: NA
j_call: TRBJ1-5
v_call: TRBV2
cdr3_length: 13
cdr3_aa: CASTDNSNQPQHF
cdr3_nt: TGTGCCAGCACAGATAATAGCAATCAGCCCCAGCATTTT

clone_size: NA
d_call: NA
j_call: TRBJ1-2
v_call: TRBV7-2
cdr3_length: 13
cdr3_aa: CASSPRGGDGYTF
cdr3_nt: TGTGCCAGCAGCCCACGCGGAGGGGATGGCTACACCTTC

clone_size: once
d_call: NA
j_call: TRBJ1-2
v_call: TRBV4-3
cdr3_length: 16
cdr3_aa: CASSQEGITGNYGYTF
cdr3_nt: TGCGCCAGCAGCCAAGAGGGTATTACAGGGAACTATGGCTACACCTTC

clone_size: NA
d_call: TRBD2
j_call: TRBJ2-3
v_call: TRBV27
cdr3_length: 17
cdr3_aa: CASSLRAGGGGADTQYF
cdr3_nt: TGTGCCAGCAGTTTGCGGGCGGGAGGCGGGGGGGCGGATACGCAGTATTTT

clone_size: NA
d_call: TRBD1
j_call: TRBJ1-3
v_call: TRBV7-6
cdr3_length: 15
cdr3_aa: CASSSDRGSGNTIYF
cdr3_nt: TGTGCCAGCAGCTCGGACAGGGGATCTGGAAACACCATATATTTT

clone_size: NA
d_call: TRBD1
j_call: TRBJ2-5
v_call: TRBV28
cdr3_length: 16
cdr3_aa: CASSLMAGGFLETQYF
cdr3_nt: TGTGCCAGCAGTTTGATGGCAGGGGGCTTTCTGGAGACCCAGTACTTC

clone_size: NA
d_call: TRBD2
j_call: TRBJ2-7
v_call: TRBV28
cdr3_length: 15
cdr3_aa: CASSLWGTTPFEQYF
cdr3_nt: TGTGCCAGCAGTTTATGGGGGACTACCCCCTTCGAGCAGTACTTC

clone_size: NA
d_call: TRBD1
j_call: TRBJ2-7
v_call: TRBV7-6
cdr3_length: 14
cdr3_aa: CASSGPDRGYEQYF
cdr3_nt: TGTGCCAGCAGCGGGCCGGACAGGGGATACGAGCAGTACTTC

clone_size: few
d_call: NA
j_call: TRBJ1-4
v_call: TRBV29-1
cdr3_length: 14
cdr3_aa: CSVTDGATNEKLFF
cdr3_nt: TGCAGCGTTACCGATGGAGCAACTAATGAAAAACTGTTTTTT

clone_size: NA
d_call: TRBD1
j_call: TRBJ1-2
v_call: TRBV3-1/TRBV3-2
cdr3_length: 13
cdr3_aa: CASSQGGVYGYTF
cdr3_nt: TGTGCCAGCAGTCAGGGGGGCGTCTATGGCTACACCTTC

clone_size: NA
d_call: TRBD2
j_call: TRBJ2-2
v_call: TRBV6-6
cdr3_length: 16
cdr3_aa: CASSKTSGADTGELFF
cdr3_nt: TGTGCCAGCAGTAAGACTAGCGGGGCCGACACCGGGGAGCTGTTTTTT

clone_size: NA
d_call: NA
j_call: TRBJ2-7
v_call: TRBV12-3/TRBV12-4
cdr3_length: 13
cdr3_aa: CASSLGQTYEQYF
cdr3_nt: TGTGCCAGCAGTTTAGGACAGACCTACGAGCAGTACTTC

clone_size: few
d_call: TRBD2
j_call: TRBJ2-2
v_call: TRBV2
cdr3_length: 15
cdr3_aa: CASRRSGGGTGELFF
cdr3_nt: TGTGCCAGCAGACGCTCCGGGGGGGGCACCGGGGAGCTGTTTTTT

clone_size: NA
d_call: NA
j_call: TRBJ2-5
v_call: TRBV4-2
cdr3_length: 14
cdr3_aa: CASSQDAGGETQYF
cdr3_nt: TGTGCCAGCAGCCAAGATGCCGGGGGAGAGACCCAGTACTTC

clone_size: NA
d_call: TRBD2
j_call: TRBJ2-7
v_call: TRBV12-3/TRBV12-4
cdr3_length: 13
cdr3_aa: CASTSGSSYEQYF
cdr3_nt: TGTGCCAGTACTAGCGGGTCTTCCTACGAGCAGTACTTC

clone_size: once
d_call: NA
j_call: TRBJ1-4
v_call: TRBV2
cdr3_length: 15
cdr3_aa: CASRGGSGTNEKLFF
cdr3_nt: TGTGCCAGCAGAGGGGGAAGTGGGACTAATGAAAAACTGTTTTTT

clone_size: NA
d_call: NA
j_call: TRBJ2-3
v_call: TRBV6-4
cdr3_length: 15
cdr3_aa: CASSDSGGRTDTQYF
cdr3_nt: TGTGCCAGCAGTGACTCGGGGGGGCGCACAGATACGCAGTATTTT

clone_size: NA
d_call: NA
j_call: TRBJ1-2
v_call: TRBV7-2
cdr3_length: 14
cdr3_aa: CASSPSQASWGYTF
cdr3_nt: TGTGCCAGCAGCCCCTCGCAGGCCTCTTGGGGCTACACCTTC